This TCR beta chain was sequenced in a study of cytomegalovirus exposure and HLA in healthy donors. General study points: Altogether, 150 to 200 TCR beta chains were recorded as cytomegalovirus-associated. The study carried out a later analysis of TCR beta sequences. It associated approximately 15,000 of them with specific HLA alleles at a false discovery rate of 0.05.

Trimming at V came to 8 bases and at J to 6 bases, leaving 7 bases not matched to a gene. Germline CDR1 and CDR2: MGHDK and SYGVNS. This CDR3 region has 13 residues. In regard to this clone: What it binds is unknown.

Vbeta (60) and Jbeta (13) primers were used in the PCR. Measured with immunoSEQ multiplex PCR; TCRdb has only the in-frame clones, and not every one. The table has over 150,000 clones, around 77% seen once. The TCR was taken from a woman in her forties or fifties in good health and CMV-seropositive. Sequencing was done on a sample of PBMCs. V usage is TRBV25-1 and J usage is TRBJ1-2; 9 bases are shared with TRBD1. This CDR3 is CASRLRQGDGYTF. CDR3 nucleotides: TGTGCCAGCCGACTCAGACAGGGGGATGGCTACACCTTC.